The 13 T cell receptor beta chains presented below share a single source sample, sequenced in a study of blood T cell repertoires in COVID-19. Repertoires were generated with immunoSEQ multiplex PCR, while TCRdb's copy carries only in-frame clones and drops some. The data contain some 200,000 clones, 65% to 90% of them singletons. The sample taken for sequencing was peripheral blood. All receptors derive from a human donor in a cohort sampled during active COVID-19.

V is TRBV9 and J is TRBJ2-3, with 7 bases matching TRBD2. This CDR3 is built from 14 residues. V lost 7 bases, J lost 1 base, and 6 bases stayed unmatched. Germline V gene sequence: CDR1 SGDLS, CDR2 YYNGEE. For the CDR3, the DNA is TGTGCCAGCGCTAGCGGAGTAGGCACAGATACGCAGTATTTT. Residues: CASASGVGTDTQYF.

This chain uses TRBV2 with TRBJ2-7, with D unclear. CDR1 SNHLY and CDR2 FYNNEI come from the germline V gene. The CDR3 is 14 amino acids. V lost 4 bases and J lost 5, with 15 bases in between. CDR3 DNA sequence: TGTGCCAGCAGTGGACTGTTAACATCCAACGAGCAGTACTTC. It translates to CASSGLLTSNEQYF.

The chain uses TRBV5-6 and TRBJ1-1; 10 bases agree with TRBD1. J gave up 10 bases and V 3 bases, and 6 bases lay outside the gene matches. The CDR3 extends over 13 amino acids. The V gene's germline CDR1 is SGHDT and CDR2 YYEEEE. The chain's CDR3 is CASSSPTGGTAFF. Here the CDR3 DNA reads TGTGCCAGCAGCTCTCCGACAGGGGGCACAGCTTTCTTT.

The chain has TRBV30 and TRBJ2-3; D possibly corresponds to TRBD2 (5 bases). The ends were cut back, 0 bases at V and 5 bases at J, with 6 bases in the middle. Germline V CDR1 and CDR2: GTSNPN, SVGIG (reference sequence). The CDR3 has 12 amino acids. The DNA of the CDR3 is TGTGCCTGGAGTGTGGGGAGAGATACGCAGTATTTT. Amino acids: CAWSVGRDTQYF.

CDR3: CATSRNSPGTGYEQYF. DNA of the CDR3: TGTGCCACCAGCAGAAATAGTCCCGGGACAGGATACGAGCAGTACTTC. The chain recombines TRBV15 with TRBJ2-7; 8 bases line up with TRBD1. Trimming cost V 2 bases and J 4 bases; bases outside gene matches: 10. CDR3 length: 16 residues. CDR1 and CDR2 from the germline V gene are LNHNV and YYDKDF (reference sequence).

This chain uses TRBV28 with TRBJ2-5; the match to TRBD2 covers 7 bases. V shed 3 bases, J shed 1 base, and the junction held 17 bases outside the gene matches. CDR1 is MDHEN and CDR2 is SYDVKM in the germline V gene. The CDR3 runs to 19 residues. The CDR3 nucleotides read TGTGCCAGCAGTTTTCGTCGGCTGGGGCGGGGGAGGTCCCAAGAGACCCAGTACTTC. This encodes CASSFRRLGRGRSQETQYF. Supplemented by reference TRBV28 and TRBJ2-5, the full variable domain reads DVKVTQSSRYLVKRTGEKVFLECVQDMDHENMFWYRQDPGLGLRLIYFSYDVKMKEKGDIPEGYSVSREKKERFSLILESASTNQTSMYLCASSFRRLGRGRSQETQYFGPGTRLLVL.

Turning to this clone: Sequence at one end of the junction differs from germline and may be a read error. This sequence joins TRBV7-7 and TRBJ2-3, with TRBD2 as a possible D gene (7 bases). This CDR3 is built from 15 residues. CDR1 is SSHAT, CDR2 FNYEAQ, per germline (reference sequence). As DNA, the CDR3 is TGTGCTAGCAGCTTAAGGGGGGGTGGCACAGATACGCAGTATTTT. This codes for CASSLRGGGTDTQYF.

This clone was recorded once. V and J are TRBV2 and TRBJ2-5; 9 bases agree with TRBD2. Germline CDR1 SNHLY, CDR2 FYNNEI. J gave up 7 bases and V 6 bases, and 15 bases lay outside the gene matches. The CDR3 is 16 amino acids. The CDR3 loop is CASRGTRLADSGTQYF. The CDR3 coding sequence is TGTGCCAGCAGGGGGACCCGACTAGCGGACTCCGGGACCCAGTACTTC.

The rearrangement links TRBV14 to TRBJ2-5, with D maybe TRBD2 (6 bases). With 2 bases removed from V and 4 bases from J, the gap between germline ends came to 14 bases. The CDR3 covers 15 residues. Germline V gene lookup returns CDR1 SGHDN and CDR2 FVKESK. CDR3 loop: CASSQFGGMVETQYF. CDR3 nucleotides: TGTGCCAGCAGCCAATTTGGGGGGATGGTAGAGACCCAGTACTTC.

This clone was detected once. This chain links TRBV7-8 with TRBJ2-7; perhaps TRBD2 as D (5 bases). CDR1 is SGHVS, CDR2 FQNEAQ, per germline. The CDR3 loop spans 16 amino acids. Trimming stripped 5 bases from V and 2 bases from J, with 19 bases between. The CDR3 DNA follows: TGTGCCAGCAGCACGTCCCTGGGAGACGGACCCTACGAGCAGTACTTC. This gives the protein CASSTSLGDGPYEQYF.

The V and J genes are TRBV2 and TRBJ2-5, with 8 bases lining up with TRBD1. The CDR3 extends over 14 amino acids. Germline lookup yields CDR1 SNHLY and CDR2 FYNNEI. Germline trimming cut 5 bases from V and 5 bases from J; bases unmatched to any gene: 7. The CDR3, as DNA: TGTGCCAGCAGTTTCAGGGGGCGTCTGGAGACCCAGTACTTC. Translated: CASSFRGRLETQYF. Full variable domain (remainder filled in from reference TRBV2 and TRBJ2-5): EPEVTQTPSHQVTQMGQEVILRCVPISNHLYFYWYRQILGQKVEFLVSFYNNEISEKSEIFDDQFSVERPDGSNFTLKIRSTKLEDSAMYFCASSFRGRLETQYFGPGTRLLVL.

This clone was seen a single time. The V gene is TRBV18, the J gene TRBJ2-5, with D tentatively TRBD1 (6 bases). Germline CDR1 is KGHSH and CDR2 is LQKENI. The CDR3 loop spans 13 amino acids. V lost 6 bases, J lost 1 base, and 9 bases lay in between. CDR3 sequence reads: CASSQGGQETQYF. The CDR3 region has the DNA TGTGCCAGCTCCCAAGGGGGCCAAGAGACCCAGTACTTC.

The gene calls are TRBV3-1 (or the pseudogene TRBV3-2) and TRBJ2-5; TRBD2 agrees at 10 bases. The CDR3 runs 15 residues. The junction had 8 bases not matched to a gene; V was cut back by 4 bases and J by 6 bases. Germline V gene sequence: CDR1 LGHDT, CDR2 YNNKEL (reference sequence). The CDR3 loop is CASSRPSSGRQTQYF. CDR3 bases: TGTGCCAGCAGCCGCCCCTCTAGCGGGAGACAGACCCAGTACTTC.